The clone carrying this T cell receptor beta chain came up a few times. No treatment had been given to any patient before thyroid surgery. This specimen belongs to a study of metastatic and nonmetastatic thyroid tumors. For the study at large: Repertoires were compared across blood and tumor or nodule tissue from malignant and benign thyroid patients.

In germline, CDR1 is SGHDT, CDR2 YYEEEE. The CDR3 has 15 residues. V dropped 2 bases and J dropped 3 bases, with 12 bases sitting between them. TCRdb re-analyzed the PCR reads using MiXCR. The sample shows tens of thousands of clones, 23% of them seen only once. Sequenced input: blood. The receptor's source is a male donor with papillary thyroid cancer or a benign thyroid nodule (not recorded which). Some clones in this sample may be carry-over from other donors' samples. This rearrangement joins TRBV5-6 to TRBJ2-4; D may be TRBD1 or TRBD2 (6 bases each). The CDR3 reads CASSFGGLGKNIQYF. CDR3 sequence (DNA): TGTGCCAGCAGCTTCGGGGGCTTAGGCAAAAACATTCAGTACTTC. The variable domain in full, completed from reference TRBV5-6 and TRBJ2-4, reads DAGVTQSPTHLIKTRGQQVTLRCSPKSGHDTVSWYQQALGQGPQFIFQYYEEEERQRGNFPDRFSGHQFPNYSSELNVNALLLGDSALYLCASSFGGLGKNIQYFGAGTRLSVL.